This T cell receptor (beta chain) is drawn from a study of blood T cell repertoires in COVID-19. Assay used: immunoSEQ multiplex PCR; TCRdb lists only in-frame clones, some missing. The top ten clones hold 0.37% of a sample with 35,000 to 45,000 clones, roughly nine tenths of them seen once. The CDR3 is 14 amino acids. V lost 3 bases and J lost 3, with 11 bases in between. Germline V lookup: CDR1 KGHSH, CDR2 LQKENI. It was during active infection that Seattle patients were enrolled and then longitudinally followed. This receptor was taken from a man aged 50-59 years with COVID-19, enrolled during active disease. The sample comprised peripheral blood. The chain recombines TRBV18 with TRBJ1-1; D is perhaps TRBD1 (5 bases). The CDR3 reads CASSPLGGDTEAFF. The CDR3, as DNA: TGTGCCAGCTCACCGCTGGGAGGGGACACTGAAGCTTTCTTT.